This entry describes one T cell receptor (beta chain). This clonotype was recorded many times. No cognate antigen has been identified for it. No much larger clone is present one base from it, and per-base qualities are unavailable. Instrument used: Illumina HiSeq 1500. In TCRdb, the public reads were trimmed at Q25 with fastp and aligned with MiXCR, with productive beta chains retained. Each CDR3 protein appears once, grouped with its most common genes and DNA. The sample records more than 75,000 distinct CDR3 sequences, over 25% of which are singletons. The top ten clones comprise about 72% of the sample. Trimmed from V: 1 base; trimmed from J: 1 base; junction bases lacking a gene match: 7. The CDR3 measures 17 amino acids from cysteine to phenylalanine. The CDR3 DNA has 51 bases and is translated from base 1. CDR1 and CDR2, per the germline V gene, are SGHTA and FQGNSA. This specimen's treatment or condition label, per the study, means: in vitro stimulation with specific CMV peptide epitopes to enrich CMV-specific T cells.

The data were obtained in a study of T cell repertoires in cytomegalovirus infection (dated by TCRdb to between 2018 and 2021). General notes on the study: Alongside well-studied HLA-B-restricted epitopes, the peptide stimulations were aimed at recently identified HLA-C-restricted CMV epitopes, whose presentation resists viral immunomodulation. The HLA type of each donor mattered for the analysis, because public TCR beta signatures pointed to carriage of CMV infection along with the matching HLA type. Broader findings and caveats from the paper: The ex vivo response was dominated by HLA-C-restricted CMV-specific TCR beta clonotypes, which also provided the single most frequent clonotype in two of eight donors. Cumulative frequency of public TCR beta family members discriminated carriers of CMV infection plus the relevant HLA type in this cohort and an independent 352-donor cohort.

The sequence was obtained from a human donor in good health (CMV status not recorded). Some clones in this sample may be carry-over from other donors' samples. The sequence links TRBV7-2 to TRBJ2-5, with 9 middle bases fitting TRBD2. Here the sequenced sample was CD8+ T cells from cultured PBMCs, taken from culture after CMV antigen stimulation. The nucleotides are TGTGCCAGCAGCTTAGGGATCCAGCGGGGGGTCCAAGAGACCCAGTACTTC. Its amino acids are CASSLGIQRGVQETQYF.